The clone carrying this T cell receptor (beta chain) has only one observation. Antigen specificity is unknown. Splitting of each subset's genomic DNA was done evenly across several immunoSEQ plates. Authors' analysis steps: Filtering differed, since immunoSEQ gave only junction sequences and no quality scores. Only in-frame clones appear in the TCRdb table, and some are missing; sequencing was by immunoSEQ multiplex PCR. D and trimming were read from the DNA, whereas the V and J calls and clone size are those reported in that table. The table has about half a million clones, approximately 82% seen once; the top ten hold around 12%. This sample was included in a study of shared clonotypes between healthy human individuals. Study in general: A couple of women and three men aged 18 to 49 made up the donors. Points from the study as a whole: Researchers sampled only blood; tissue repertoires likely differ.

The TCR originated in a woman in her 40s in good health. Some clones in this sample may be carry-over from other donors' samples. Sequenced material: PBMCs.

This chain's CDR3 is CASSSAGQWTGELFF. The CDR3 region has the DNA TGTGCCAGCAGTTCCGCGGGACAGTGGACCGGGGAGCTGTTTTTT. The gene calls are TRBV28 and TRBJ2-2; D possibly corresponds to TRBD1 (7 bases). This CDR3 contains 15 residues. Germline V gene data show CDR1 as MDHEN and CDR2 as SYDVKM. Trimming pared 4 bases from V and 5 bases from J, leaving 14 bases between. The full variable domain, completed using reference TRBV28 and TRBJ2-2, is DVKVTQSSRYLVKRTGEKVFLECVQDMDHENMFWYRQDPGLGLRLIYFSYDVKMKEKGDIPEGYSVSREKKERFSLILESASTNQTSMYLCASSSAGQWTGELFFGEGSRLTVL.